The 13 T cell receptor beta chains in this list originate from one sample, sequenced in a study of blood T cell repertoires in COVID-19. Clones were sequenced by immunoSEQ multiplex PCR, and TCRdb holds only the in-frame ones, with some missing. The sample holds approximately 27,000 clones, roughly nine tenths seen once. Material: peripheral blood. These receptor sequences come from a human donor with acute or convalescent COVID-19. The donor label of this sample is uncertain.

This chain uses TRBV11-1 with TRBJ2-5; 9 bases line up with TRBD2. This CDR3 contains 15 residues. The V and J ends lost 3 bases and 5 bases, in that order; junction bases with no gene match: 7. Per germline, CDR1 SGHAT and CDR2 FQDESV (reference sequence). In DNA, the CDR3 is TGTGCCAGCAGCTTCCTTAGCGGGGGAGTGGAGACCCAGTACTTC. It encodes CASSFLSGGVETQYF. Using reference TRBV11-1 and TRBJ2-5 for the parts outside the CDR3, the full variable domain is EAEVAQSPRYKITEKSQAVAFWCDPISGHATLYWYRQILGQGPELLVQFQDESVVDDSQLPKDRFSAERLKGVDSTLKIQPAELGDSAMYLCASSFLSGGVETQYFGPGTRLLVL.

The rearrangement joins TRBV29-1 to TRBJ2-7, with D possibly being TRBD1 (6 bases). Germline loops: CDR1 SQVTM, CDR2 ANQGSEA. This CDR3 has 13 amino acids. V lost 4 bases to trimming and J lost 9 bases, with 19 bases between them. CDR3 protein: CSVAVGAIGAQYF. The CDR3 nucleotides are TGCAGCGTTGCCGTGGGGGCGATCGGTGCGCAGTACTTC.

The chain joins TRBV5-4 to TRBJ1-5; tentatively, D is TRBD1 (6 bases). This CDR3 region has 13 residues. Germline V gene lookup returns CDR1 SGHNT and CDR2 YYREEE (reference sequence). Trimming removed 4 bases at V and 4 bases at J, with 9 bases between. Written as DNA, the CDR3 is TGTGCCAGCAGCGTTGACAGGAATCAGCCCCAGCATTTT. Translating gives CASSVDRNQPQHF.

This chain links TRBV27 with TRBJ2-1, with D possibly being TRBD2 (6 bases). The CDR3 has 15 residues. Germline CDR1 is MNHEY and CDR2 is SMNVEV (reference sequence). Trimming removed 3 bases at V and 4 bases at J, with 13 bases between. The CDR3 region is CASSLVGGNYNEQFF. In DNA, the CDR3 is TGTGCCAGCAGTTTGGTGGGGGGAAATTACAATGAGCAGTTCTTC.

The chain uses TRBV18 and TRBJ2-3, with TRBD2 matching over 10 bases. Germline loops: CDR1 KGHSH, CDR2 LQKENI. This CDR3 has 14 amino acids. After removal of 6 bases from V and 2 bases from J, the junction contained 2 bases not matched to a gene. CDR3 coding DNA: TGTGCCAGCTCCGGACTAGCGGTCACAGATACGCAGTATTTT. It translates to CASSGLAVTDTQYF.

The chain couples TRBV7-2 to TRBJ1-3; D is perhaps TRBD1 (6 bases). Germline lookup yields CDR1 SGHTA and CDR2 FQGNSA. Trimming pared 5 bases from V and 0 bases from J, leaving 20 bases between. CDR3 length: 18 amino acids. The CDR3 spells CASSSPLVQGFSGNTIYF. The CDR3 region has the DNA TGTGCCAGCAGCAGCCCCTTAGTGCAGGGGTTCTCTGGAAACACCATATATTTT.

The genes are TRBV6-2 or TRBV6-3 and TRBJ2-7; D is ambiguous. Germline assignment: CDR1 MNHEY and CDR2 SVGEGT. CDR3 size: 13 residues. Trimming cost V 2 bases and J 0 bases, with 5 bases left between them. CDR3 region: CASSYASSYEQYF. The CDR3 bases are TGTGCCAGCAGTTACGCCAGCTCCTACGAGCAGTACTTC.

The chain carries TRBV24-1 and TRBJ2-1, with 9 bases matching TRBD2. V lost 8 bases, J lost 2 bases, and 18 bases stayed unmatched. The CDR3 is 19 residues long. Germline CDR1 and CDR2: KGHDR and SFDVKD. The CDR3 coding sequence is TGTGCCACCACCCTATGGACTAGCGCAATGATGCTCCCCTACAATGAGCAGTTCTTC. Amino acid sequence: CATTLWTSAMMLPYNEQFF.

The chain joins TRBV5-4 to TRBJ2-1; 7 nucleotides line up with TRBD1. The J segment lost 9 bases and the V segment lost 0 bases, leaving 0 bases of the junction unmatched. Looked up from germline, CDR1 is SGHNT and CDR2 is YYREEE (reference sequence). This CDR3 contains 12 residues. CDR3 residues: CASSLEGAEQFF. The CDR3 nucleotides read TGTGCCAGCAGCTTGGAGGGGGCTGAGCAGTTCTTC.

This chain connects TRBV5-5 to TRBJ1-4, with D unresolved. The germline V gene has CDR1 SGHKS and CDR2 YYEKEE (reference sequence). Between the trimmed V and J ends, which lost 2 bases and 8 bases, there was a span of 16 bases. There are 15 residues in the CDR3. CDR3 sequence (DNA): TGTGCCAGCAGCTTTTCCCCGTCAGGAGGGGAAAAACTGTTTTTT. It is translated as CASSFSPSGGEKLFF.

The V call is TRBV24-1, the J call TRBJ2-7, with 14 bases matching TRBD2. V gave up 12 bases and J gave up 6 bases; unmatched junction bases: 6. Germline assignment: CDR1 KGHDR and CDR2 SFDVKD. This CDR3 contains 13 residues. CDR3 amino acids: CASGTSGRGEQYF. Written as DNA, the CDR3 is TGTGCCTCAGGGACTAGCGGGAGAGGCGAGCAGTACTTC.

The V call is TRBV9, the J call TRBJ2-5; 11 bases align to TRBD2. The CDR3 extends over 16 amino acids. V was pared by 0 bases and J by 3 bases, with 4 bases of the junction left unmatched. Germline V gene sequence: CDR1 SGDLS, CDR2 YYNGEE. DNA for the CDR3: TGTGCCAGCAGCGTAGGGATTAGCGGGGGGGAAGAGACCCAGTACTTC. Translated: CASSVGISGGEETQYF.

V and J are TRBV27 and TRBJ2-3; 10 bases fit TRBD1. This CDR3 spans 16 amino acids. Looked up from germline, CDR1 is MNHEY and CDR2 is SMNVEV (reference sequence). Trimming cost V 4 bases and J 5 bases; bases outside gene matches: 9. The CDR3, as DNA: TGTGCCAGCAGTTCATCGGACAGGGGGGTCAGAGATACGCAGTATTTT. Protein sequence: CASSSSDRGVRDTQYF.